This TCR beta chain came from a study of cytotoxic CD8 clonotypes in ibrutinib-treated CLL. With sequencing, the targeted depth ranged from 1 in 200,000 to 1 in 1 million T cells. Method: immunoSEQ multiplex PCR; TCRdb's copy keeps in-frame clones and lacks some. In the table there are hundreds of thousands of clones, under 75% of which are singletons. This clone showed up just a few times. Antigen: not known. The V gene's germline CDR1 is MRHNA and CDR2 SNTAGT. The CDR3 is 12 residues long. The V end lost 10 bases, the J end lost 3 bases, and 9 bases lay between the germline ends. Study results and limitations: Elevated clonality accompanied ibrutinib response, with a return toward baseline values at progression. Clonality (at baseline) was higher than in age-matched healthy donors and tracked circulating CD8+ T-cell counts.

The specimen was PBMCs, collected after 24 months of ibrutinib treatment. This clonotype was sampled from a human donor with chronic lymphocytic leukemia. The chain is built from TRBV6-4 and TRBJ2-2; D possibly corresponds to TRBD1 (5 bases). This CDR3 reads CATQTDTGELFF. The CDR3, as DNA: TGTGCCACCCAGACAGACACCGGGGAGCTGTTTTTT.